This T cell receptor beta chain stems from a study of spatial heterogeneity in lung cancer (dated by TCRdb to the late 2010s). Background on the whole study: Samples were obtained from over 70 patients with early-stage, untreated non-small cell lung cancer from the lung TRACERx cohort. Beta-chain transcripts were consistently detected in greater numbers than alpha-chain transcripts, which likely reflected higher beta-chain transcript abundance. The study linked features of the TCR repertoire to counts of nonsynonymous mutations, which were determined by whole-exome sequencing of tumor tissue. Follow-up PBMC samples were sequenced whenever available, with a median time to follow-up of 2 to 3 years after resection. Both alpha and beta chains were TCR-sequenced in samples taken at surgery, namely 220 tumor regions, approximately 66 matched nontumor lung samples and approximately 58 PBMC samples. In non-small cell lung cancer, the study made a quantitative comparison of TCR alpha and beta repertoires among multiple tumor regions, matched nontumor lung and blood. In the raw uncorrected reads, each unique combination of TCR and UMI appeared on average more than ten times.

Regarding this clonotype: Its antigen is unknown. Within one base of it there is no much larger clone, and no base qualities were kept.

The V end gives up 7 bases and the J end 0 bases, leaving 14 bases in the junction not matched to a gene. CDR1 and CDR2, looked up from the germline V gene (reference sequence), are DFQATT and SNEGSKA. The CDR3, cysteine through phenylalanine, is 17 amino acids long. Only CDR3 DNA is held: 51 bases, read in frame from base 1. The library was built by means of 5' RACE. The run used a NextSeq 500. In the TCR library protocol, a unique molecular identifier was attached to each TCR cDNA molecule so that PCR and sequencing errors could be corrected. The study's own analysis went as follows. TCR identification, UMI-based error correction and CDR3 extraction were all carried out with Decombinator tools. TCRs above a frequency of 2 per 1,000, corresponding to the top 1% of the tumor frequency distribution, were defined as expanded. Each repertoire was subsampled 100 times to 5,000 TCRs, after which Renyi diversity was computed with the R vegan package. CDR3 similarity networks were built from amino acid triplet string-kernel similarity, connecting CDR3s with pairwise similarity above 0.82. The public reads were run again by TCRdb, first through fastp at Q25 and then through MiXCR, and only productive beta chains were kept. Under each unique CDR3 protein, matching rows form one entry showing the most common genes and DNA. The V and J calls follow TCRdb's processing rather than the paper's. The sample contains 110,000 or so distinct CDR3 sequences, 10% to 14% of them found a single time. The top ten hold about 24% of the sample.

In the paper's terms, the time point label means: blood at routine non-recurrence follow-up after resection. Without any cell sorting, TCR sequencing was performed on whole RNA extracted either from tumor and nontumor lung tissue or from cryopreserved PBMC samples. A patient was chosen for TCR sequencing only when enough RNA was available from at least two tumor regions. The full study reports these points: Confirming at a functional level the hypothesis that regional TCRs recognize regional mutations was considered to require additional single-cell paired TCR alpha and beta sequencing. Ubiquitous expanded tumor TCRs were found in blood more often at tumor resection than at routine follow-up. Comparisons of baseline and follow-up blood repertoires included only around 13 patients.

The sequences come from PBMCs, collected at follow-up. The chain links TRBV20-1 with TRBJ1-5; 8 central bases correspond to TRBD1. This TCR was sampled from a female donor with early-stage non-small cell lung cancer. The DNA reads TGCAGTGAAAAGGCAGGGGGCAATCGGTATAGCAATCAGCCCCAGCATTTT. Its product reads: CSEKAGGNRYSNQPQHF.